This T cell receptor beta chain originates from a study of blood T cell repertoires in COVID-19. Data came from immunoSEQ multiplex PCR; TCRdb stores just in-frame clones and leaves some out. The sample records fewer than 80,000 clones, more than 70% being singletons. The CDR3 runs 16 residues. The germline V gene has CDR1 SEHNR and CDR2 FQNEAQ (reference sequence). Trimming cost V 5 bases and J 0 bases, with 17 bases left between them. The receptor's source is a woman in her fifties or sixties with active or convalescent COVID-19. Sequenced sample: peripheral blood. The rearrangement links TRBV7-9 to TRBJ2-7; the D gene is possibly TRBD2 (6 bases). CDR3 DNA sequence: TGTGCCAGCAGCCCGCCGGGACTCGCAACCTCCTACGAGCAGTACTTC. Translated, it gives CASSPPGLATSYEQYF.